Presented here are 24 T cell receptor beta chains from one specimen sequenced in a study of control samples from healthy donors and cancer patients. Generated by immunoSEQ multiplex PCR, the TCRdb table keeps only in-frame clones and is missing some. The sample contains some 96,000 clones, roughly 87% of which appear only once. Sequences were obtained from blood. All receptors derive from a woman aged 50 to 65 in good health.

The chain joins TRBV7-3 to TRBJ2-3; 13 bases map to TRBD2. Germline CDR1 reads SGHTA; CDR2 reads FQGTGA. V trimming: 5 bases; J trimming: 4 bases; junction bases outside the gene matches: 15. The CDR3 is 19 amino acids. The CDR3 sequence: CASSRTSGRGRRDPDTQYF. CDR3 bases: TGTGCCAGCAGCAGGACTAGCGGGAGAGGAAGGAGGGACCCAGATACGCAGTATTTT.

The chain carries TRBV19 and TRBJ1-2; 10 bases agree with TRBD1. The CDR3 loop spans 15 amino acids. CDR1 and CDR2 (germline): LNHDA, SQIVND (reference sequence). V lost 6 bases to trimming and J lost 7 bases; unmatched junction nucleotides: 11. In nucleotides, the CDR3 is TGTGCCAGTAGCCGGACAGGGGGTGCCCTATCTGGCTACACCTTC. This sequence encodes CASSRTGGALSGYTF. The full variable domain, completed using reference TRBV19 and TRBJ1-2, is DGGITQSPKYLFRKEGQNVTLSCEQNLNHDAMYWYRQDPGQGLRLIYYSQIVNDFQKGDIAEGYSVSREKKESFPLTVTSAQKNPTAFYLCASSRTGGALSGYTFGSGTRLTVV.

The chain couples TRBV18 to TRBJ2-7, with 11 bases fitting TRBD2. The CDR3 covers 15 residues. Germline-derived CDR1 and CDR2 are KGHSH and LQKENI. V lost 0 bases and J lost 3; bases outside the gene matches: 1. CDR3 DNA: TGTGCCAGCTCACCACCGGGACTAGCGGTCTACGAGCAGTACTTC. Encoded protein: CASSPPGLAVYEQYF.

The chain's CDR3 is CASSYIGGETGELFF. The CDR3 nucleotides read TGTGCCAGCAGTTACATCGGGGGGGAGACCGGGGAGCTGTTTTTT. The chain joins TRBV6-6 to TRBJ2-2; 8 positions match TRBD2. Trimming cost V 2 bases and J 5 bases; bases outside gene matches: 4. CDR1 and CDR2 (germline): MNHNY, SVGAGI (reference sequence). CDR3 length equals 15 residues.

The CDR3 loop is CAISGYGQGVSTDTQYF. CDR3 DNA sequence: TGTGCCATCAGTGGGTATGGGCAGGGGGTTAGCACAGATACGCAGTATTTT. This chain links TRBV10-3 with TRBJ2-3; TRBD1 matches at 7 bases. Germline CDR1 is ENHRY and CDR2 is SYGVKD. This CDR3 contains 17 residues. V shed 4 bases, J shed 0 bases, and the junction held 10 bases outside the gene matches.

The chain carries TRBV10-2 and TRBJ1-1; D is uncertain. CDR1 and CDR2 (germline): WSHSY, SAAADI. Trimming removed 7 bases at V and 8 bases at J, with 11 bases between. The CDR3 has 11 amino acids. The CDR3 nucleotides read TGCGCCAGCACCCCGGGAAGAGAAGCTTTCTTT. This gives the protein CASTPGREAFF.

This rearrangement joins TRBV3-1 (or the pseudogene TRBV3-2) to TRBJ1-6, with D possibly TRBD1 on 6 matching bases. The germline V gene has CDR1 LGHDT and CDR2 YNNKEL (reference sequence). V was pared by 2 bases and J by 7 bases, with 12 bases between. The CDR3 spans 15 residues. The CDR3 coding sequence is TGTGCCAGCAGCCAATTAACAGGGAAAAATTCACCCCTCCACTTT. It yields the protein CASSQLTGKNSPLHF.

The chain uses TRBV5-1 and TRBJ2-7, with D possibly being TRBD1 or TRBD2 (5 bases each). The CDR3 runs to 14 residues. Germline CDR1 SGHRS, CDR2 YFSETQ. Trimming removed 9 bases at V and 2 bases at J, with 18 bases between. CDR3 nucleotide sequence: TGCGCCACCATGACCGGGACGGATACCTACGAGCAGTACGTC. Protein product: CATMTGTDTYEQYV.

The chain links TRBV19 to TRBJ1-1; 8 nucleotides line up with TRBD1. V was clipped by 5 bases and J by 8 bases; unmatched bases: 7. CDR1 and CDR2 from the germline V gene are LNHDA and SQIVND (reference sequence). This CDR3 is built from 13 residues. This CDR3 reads CASSFRDRREAFF. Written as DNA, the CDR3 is TGTGCCAGTAGTTTCCGGGACAGGAGAGAAGCTTTCTTT.

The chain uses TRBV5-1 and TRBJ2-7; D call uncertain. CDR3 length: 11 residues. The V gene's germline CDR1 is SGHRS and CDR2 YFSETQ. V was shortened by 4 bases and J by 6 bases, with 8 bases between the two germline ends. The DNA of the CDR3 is TGCGCCAGCAGCGTCGGCGGCGAGCAGTACTTC. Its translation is CASSVGGEQYF.

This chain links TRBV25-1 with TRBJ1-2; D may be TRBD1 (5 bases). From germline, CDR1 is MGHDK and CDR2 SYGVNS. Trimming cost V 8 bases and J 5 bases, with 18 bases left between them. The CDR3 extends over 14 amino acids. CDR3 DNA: TGTGCCAGCTTGGGATTTGCCGGGGGTTATGGCTACACCTTC. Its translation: CASLGFAGGYGYTF.

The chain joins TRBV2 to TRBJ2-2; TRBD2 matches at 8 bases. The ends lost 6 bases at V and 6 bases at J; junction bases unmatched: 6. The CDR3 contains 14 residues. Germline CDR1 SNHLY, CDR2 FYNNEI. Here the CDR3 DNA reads TGTGCCAGCAGCGGGGGGGAGCCCCCCGGGGAGCTGTTTTTT. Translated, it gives CASSGGEPPGELFF.

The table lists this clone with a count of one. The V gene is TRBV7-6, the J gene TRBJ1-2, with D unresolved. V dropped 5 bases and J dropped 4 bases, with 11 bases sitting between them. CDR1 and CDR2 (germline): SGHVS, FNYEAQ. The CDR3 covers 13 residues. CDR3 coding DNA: TGTGCCAGCAGCCACACTGATGGCTATGGCTACACCTTC. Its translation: CASSHTDGYGYTF.

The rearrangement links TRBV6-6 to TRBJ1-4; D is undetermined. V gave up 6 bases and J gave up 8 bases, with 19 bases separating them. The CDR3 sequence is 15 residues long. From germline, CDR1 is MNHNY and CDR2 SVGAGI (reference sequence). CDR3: CASRGNSQAYEKLFF. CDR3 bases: TGTGCCAGCAGGGGGAATTCGCAAGCCTACGAAAAACTGTTTTTT.

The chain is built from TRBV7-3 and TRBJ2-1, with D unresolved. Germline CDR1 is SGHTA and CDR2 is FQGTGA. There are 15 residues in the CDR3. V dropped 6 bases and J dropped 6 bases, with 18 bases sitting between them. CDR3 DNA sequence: TGTGCCAGCAGTCTACAGAAGACGAATTCCAATGAGCAGTTCTTC. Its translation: CASSLQKTNSNEQFF.

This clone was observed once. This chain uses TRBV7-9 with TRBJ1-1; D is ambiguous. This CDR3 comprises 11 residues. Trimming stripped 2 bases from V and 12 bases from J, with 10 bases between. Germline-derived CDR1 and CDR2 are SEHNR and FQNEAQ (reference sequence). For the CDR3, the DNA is TGTGCCAGCAGCTTAATGGGTAGTTCTTTCTTT. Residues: CASSLMGSSFF.

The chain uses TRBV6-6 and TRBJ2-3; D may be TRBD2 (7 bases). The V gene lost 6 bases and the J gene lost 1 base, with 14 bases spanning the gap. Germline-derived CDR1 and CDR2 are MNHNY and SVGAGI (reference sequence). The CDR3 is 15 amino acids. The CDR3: CASSRVGGRTDTQYF. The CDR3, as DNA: TGTGCCAGCAGCCGAGTCGGGGGGCGCACAGATACGCAGTATTTT.

CDR3 in amino acids: CASSLWADQPQHF. DNA for the CDR3: TGCGCCAGCAGCTTGTGGGCGGATCAGCCCCAGCATTTT. V gene TRBV5-1 combines with J gene TRBJ1-5; D is undetermined. CDR3 length equals 13 residues. Trimming took off 1 base at V and 5 bases at J, with 7 bases between the two ends. From germline, CDR1 is SGHRS and CDR2 YFSETQ.

This CDR3 is CAWSDLNTEAFF. As DNA, the CDR3 is TGTGCCTGGAGTGATCTGAACACTGAAGCTTTCTTT. The chain carries TRBV30 and TRBJ1-1, with D unresolved. Trimming pared 1 base from V and 0 bases from J, leaving 3 bases between. Germline V gene data show CDR1 as GTSNPN and CDR2 as SVGIG (reference sequence). The CDR3 totals 12 residues.

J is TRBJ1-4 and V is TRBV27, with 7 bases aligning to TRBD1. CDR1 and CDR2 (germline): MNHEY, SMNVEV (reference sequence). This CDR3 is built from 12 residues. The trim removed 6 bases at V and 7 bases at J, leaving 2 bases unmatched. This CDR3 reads CASRTGSEKLFF. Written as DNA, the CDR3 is TGTGCCAGCAGGACAGGGAGTGAAAAACTGTTTTTT.

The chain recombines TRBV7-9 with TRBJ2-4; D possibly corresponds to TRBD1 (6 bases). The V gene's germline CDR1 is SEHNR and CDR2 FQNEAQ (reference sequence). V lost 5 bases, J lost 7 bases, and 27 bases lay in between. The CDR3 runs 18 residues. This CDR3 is CASSPPSGHTIFDNIQYF. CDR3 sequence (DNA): TGTGCCAGCAGCCCCCCCTCGGGACATACGATTTTTGATAACATTCAGTACTTC.

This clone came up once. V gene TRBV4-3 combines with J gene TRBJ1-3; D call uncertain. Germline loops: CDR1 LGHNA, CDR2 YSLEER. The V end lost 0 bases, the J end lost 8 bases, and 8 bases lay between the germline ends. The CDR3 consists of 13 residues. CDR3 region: CASSQDKYDTIYF. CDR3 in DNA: TGCGCCAGCAGCCAAGACAAATATGACACCATATATTTT.

The CDR3 sequence is CASSLVPEEQFF. The CDR3 coding sequence is TGTGCCAGCAGCTTAGTTCCTGAAGAGCAGTTCTTC. The chain recombines TRBV11-2 with TRBJ2-1; D uncertain. Germline values: CDR1 SGHAT, CDR2 FQNNGV. This CDR3 has 12 residues. Trimming removed 1 base at V and 10 bases at J, with 8 bases between.

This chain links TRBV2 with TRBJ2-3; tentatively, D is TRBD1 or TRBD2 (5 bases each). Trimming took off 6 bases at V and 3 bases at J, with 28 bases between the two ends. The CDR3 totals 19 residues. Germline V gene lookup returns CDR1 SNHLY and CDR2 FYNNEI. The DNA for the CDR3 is TGTGCCAGCAGCTACCGGGACGGGCCCCTTCCCAGGACGACAGATACGCAGTATTTT. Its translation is CASSYRDGPLPRTTDTQYF.